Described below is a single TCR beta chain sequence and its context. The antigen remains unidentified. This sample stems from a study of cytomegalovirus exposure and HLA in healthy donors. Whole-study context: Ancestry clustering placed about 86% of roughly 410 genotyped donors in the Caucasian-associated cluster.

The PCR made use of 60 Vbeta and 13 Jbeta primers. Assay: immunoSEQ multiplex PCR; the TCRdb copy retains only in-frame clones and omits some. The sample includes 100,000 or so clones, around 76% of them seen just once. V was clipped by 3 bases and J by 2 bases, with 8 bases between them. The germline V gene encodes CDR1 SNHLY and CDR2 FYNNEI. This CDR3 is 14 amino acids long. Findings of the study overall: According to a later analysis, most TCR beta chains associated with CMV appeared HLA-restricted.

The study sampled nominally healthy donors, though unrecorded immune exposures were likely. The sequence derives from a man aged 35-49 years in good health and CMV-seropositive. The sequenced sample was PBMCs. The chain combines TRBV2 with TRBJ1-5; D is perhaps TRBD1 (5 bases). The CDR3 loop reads CASSDEQGNQPQHF. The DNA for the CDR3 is TGTGCCAGCAGTGATGAACAGGGCAATCAGCCCCAGCATTTT.